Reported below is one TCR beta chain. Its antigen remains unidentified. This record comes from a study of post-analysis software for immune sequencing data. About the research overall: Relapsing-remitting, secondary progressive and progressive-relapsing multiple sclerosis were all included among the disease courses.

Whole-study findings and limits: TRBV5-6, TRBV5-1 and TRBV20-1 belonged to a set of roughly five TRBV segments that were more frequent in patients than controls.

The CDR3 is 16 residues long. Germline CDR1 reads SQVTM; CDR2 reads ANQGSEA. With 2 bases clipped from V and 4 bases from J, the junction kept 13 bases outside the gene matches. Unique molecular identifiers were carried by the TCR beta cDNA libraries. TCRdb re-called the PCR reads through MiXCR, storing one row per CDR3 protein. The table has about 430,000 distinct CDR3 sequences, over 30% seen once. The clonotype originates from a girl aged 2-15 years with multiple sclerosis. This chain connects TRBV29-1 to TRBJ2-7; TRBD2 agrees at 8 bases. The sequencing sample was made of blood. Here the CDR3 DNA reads TGCAGCGTTGAATATTGCGGGCGGGAGGAAGGGTACGAGCAGTACTTC. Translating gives CSVEYCGREEGYEQYF.